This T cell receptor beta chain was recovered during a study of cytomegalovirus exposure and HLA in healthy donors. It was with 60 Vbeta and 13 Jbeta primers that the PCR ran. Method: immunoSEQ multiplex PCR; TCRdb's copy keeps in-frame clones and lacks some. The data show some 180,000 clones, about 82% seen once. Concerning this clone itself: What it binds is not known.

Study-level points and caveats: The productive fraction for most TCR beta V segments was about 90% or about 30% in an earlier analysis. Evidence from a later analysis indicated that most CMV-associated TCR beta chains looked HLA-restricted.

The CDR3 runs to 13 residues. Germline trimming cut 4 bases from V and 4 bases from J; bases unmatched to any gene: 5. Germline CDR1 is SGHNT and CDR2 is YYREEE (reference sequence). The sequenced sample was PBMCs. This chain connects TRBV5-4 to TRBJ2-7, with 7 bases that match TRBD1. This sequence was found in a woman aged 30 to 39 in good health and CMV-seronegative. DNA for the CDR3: TGTGCCAGCAGCGGGGGACAGTCTTACGAGCAGTACTTC. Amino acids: CASSGGQSYEQYF.